A single T cell receptor beta chain is shown here with its context. Its antigen remains unidentified. Here immunoSEQ multiplex PCR was the method, and the copy in TCRdb shows in-frame clones only, minus some. The sample holds around 71,000 clones; around 95% are singletons and the top ten take about 0.53%. There are 10 residues in the CDR3. Germline V lookup: CDR1 SQVTM, CDR2 ANQGSEA. Trimming cost V 4 bases and J 2 bases, with 2 bases left between them. The source of the sample is a study of graft-versus-host responses after intestinal transplantation. J is TRBJ1-1 and V is TRBV29-1, with D unclear. This receptor was identified in a human donor who received an intestinal transplant. The specimen comprised unstimulated CD8+ T cells sorted from spleen or lymph node cells, sampled before intestinal transplant. DNA for the CDR3: TGCAGCGTTGTAAACACTGAAGCTTTCTTT. As protein: CSVVNTEAFF.